This TCR beta chain was identified during a study of blood T cells in healthy people across ages. The CDR3 is made up of 13 amino acids. The junction had 2 bases not matched to a gene; V was cut back by 10 bases and J by 2 bases. Germline CDR1 is SEHNR and CDR2 is FQNEAQ (reference sequence). Every sample gave at least 5.5 micrograms of total RNA when it was extracted. Through a sample-barcoded 5' primer and a J-beta primer mix, a second PCR was run for about 6 to 11 cycles. One entry per CDR3 protein, called by TCRdb with MiXCR from the 5' RACE reads. Among about 780,000 distinct CDR3 sequences listed, around a quarter were seen once. The data were also submitted as part of a second study, on T cells of mothers and their children.

Material: blood. The source is a boy aged 5-17 years in good health. The chain employs TRBV7-9 and TRBJ2-6; 7 bases fit TRBD1. CDR3 nucleotides: TGTGCCATCCAGGGGGCTGGGGCCAACGTCCTGACTTTC. Protein product: CAIQGAGANVLTF.